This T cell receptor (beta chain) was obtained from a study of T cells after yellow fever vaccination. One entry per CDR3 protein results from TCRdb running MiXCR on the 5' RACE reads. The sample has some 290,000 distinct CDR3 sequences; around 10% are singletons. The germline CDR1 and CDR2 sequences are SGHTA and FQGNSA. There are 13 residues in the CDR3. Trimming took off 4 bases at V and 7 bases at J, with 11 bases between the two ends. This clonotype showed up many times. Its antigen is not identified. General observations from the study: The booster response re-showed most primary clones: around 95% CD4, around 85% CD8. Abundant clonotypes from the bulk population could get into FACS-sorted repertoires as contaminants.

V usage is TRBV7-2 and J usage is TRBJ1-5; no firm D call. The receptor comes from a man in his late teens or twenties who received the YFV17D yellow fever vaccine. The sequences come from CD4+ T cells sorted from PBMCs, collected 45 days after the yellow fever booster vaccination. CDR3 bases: TGTGCCAGCAGCTATAGAGGGCAACAGCCCCAGCATTTT. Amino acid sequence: CASSYRGQQPQHF.